This TCR beta chain originates from a study of blood T cell repertoires in COVID-19. Study background: Sites in the United States, Italy and Spain provided acute and convalescent COVID-19 samples. The analysed material was cDNA or gDNA that came from T cells, B-cell-depleted T cells, or PBMCs.

Seattle participants joined during active infection and were tracked over time. V gave up 4 bases and J gave up 0 bases; unmatched junction bases: 4. CDR1 and CDR2 (germline): LGHDT, YNNKEL (reference sequence). The CDR3 is 15 amino acids. Per the study methods: Researchers report that nucleated cell counts were estimated from reference gene primer amplification. Sequenced by immunoSEQ multiplex PCR; TCRdb stores in-frame clones only, minus some. From that table come the V and J calls and clone size; the DNA was used to work out D and trimming. The sample holds a few hundred thousand clones, roughly 90% seen once.

The rearrangement joins TRBV3-1 (or the pseudogene TRBV3-2) to TRBJ1-1; 8 bases are a match to TRBD1. Sequenced sample: peripheral blood. This clonotype was sampled from a woman aged 25 to 45 with COVID-19, enrolled during active disease. DNA for the CDR3: TGTGCCAGCAGCCTGGGACAGGTCATGAACACTGAAGCTTTCTTT. Protein: CASSLGQVMNTEAFF.